This TCR beta chain was sequenced for a study of memory CD4+ T cells and cytomegalovirus serostatus. This CDR3 contains 18 residues. The germline V and J ends were trimmed by 5 bases and 1 base, with 23 bases remaining between them. Per germline, CDR1 PRHDT and CDR2 FYEKMQ (reference sequence). This clone was counted once. TCRdb's copy holds only in-frame clones and misses some; the assay was immunoSEQ multiplex PCR. Of tens of thousands of clones in the sample, approximately 81% were seen once. Single viable CD3+CD4+CD8-CD45RO+ cells were sorted as the memory CD4+ T cells. Donors' CMV status reflects serum IgG against pp150, pp28, p38, p52.

This chain joins TRBV13 and TRBJ1-2; D perhaps matches TRBD1 (5 bases). Specimen: memory CD4+ T cells from blood. This clonotype was sampled from an adult in good health and CMV-seropositive. CDR3: CASSLRLRRGRDNYGYTF. DNA for the CDR3: TGTGCCAGCAGCCTGCGACTGAGACGGGGGAGGGATAACTATGGCTACACCTTC.